Listed below are T cell receptor beta chains from one sample, sequenced in a study of blood T cell repertoires in COVID-19. Assay used: immunoSEQ multiplex PCR; TCRdb lists only in-frame clones, some missing. In the table there are under 300,000 clones, about 80% of which are singletons. Sequenced material: peripheral blood. Receptor source: a young man who had recovered from COVID-19. The CDR3 runs from the conserved cysteine through the conserved F or W. D genes are given only for firm matches. Clone size is given for some rows only: seen once, a few or many times, or a class if the clone is expanded.

d_call: NA
j_call: TRBJ1-4
clone_size: NA
v_call: TRBV3-1/TRBV3-2
cdr3_nt: TGTGCCAGCAGCCAATTTTTTCGGTCGCCCGGGAATGAAAAACTGTTTTTT
cdr3_aa: CASSQFFRSPGNEKLFF

d_call: TRBD2
j_call: TRBJ2-5
clone_size: once
v_call: TRBV2
cdr3_nt: TGTGCCAGCCTGGAAGGGACTAGCGGGGGGGTGTGGGAGACCCAGTACTTC
cdr3_aa: CASLEGTSGGVWETQYF

d_call: NA
j_call: TRBJ1-1
clone_size: few
v_call: TRBV4-1
cdr3_nt: TGCGCCAGCAGCCAGTACTTAGCGAACACTGAAGCTTTCTTT
cdr3_aa: CASSQYLANTEAFF

d_call: NA
j_call: TRBJ2-1
clone_size: NA
v_call: TRBV5-1
cdr3_nt: TGCGCCAGCAGCCCTACCCGCTTTGAGCTTGAGCAGTTCTTC
cdr3_aa: CASSPTRFELEQFF

d_call: NA
j_call: TRBJ2-5
clone_size: NA
v_call: TRBV28
cdr3_nt: TGTGCCAGCAGTTTCGGACAGCCCGGCCAAGAGACCCAGTACTTC
cdr3_aa: CASSFGQPGQETQYF

d_call: TRBD1
j_call: TRBJ1-6
clone_size: NA
v_call: TRBV7-9
cdr3_nt: TGTGCCAGCAGCTCGATTTTACAGGGGAGCTCCTATAATTCACCCCTCCACTTT
cdr3_aa: CASSSILQGSSYNSPLHF

d_call: NA
j_call: TRBJ1-6
clone_size: few
v_call: TRBV7-3
cdr3_nt: TGTGCCAGCAGCCAGACGGGACACATGGAATCACCCCTCCACTTT
cdr3_aa: CASSQTGHMESPLHF

d_call: NA
j_call: TRBJ1-4
clone_size: NA
v_call: TRBV6-6
cdr3_nt: TGTGCCAGCAGTGCCCCAGGGGCTAGTAATGAAAAACTGTTTTTT
cdr3_aa: CASSAPGASNEKLFF

d_call: NA
j_call: TRBJ2-1
clone_size: NA
v_call: TRBV4-2
cdr3_nt: TGTGCCAGCAGCCAAGTCGCTGTTCAGGAAGGGCAGTTCTTC
cdr3_aa: CASSQVAVQEGQFF

d_call: NA
j_call: TRBJ2-5
clone_size: few
v_call: TRBV2
cdr3_nt: TGTGCCAGCAGTGAATATGGCGGCGTGCAAGAGACCCAGTACTTC
cdr3_aa: CASSEYGGVQETQYF

d_call: NA
j_call: TRBJ2-5
clone_size: NA
v_call: TRBV5-1
cdr3_nt: TGCGCCAGCAGCTTGGCCTTGGCTAGCGTTGAGACCCAGTACTTC
cdr3_aa: CASSLALASVETQYF

d_call: TRBD1
j_call: TRBJ1-1
clone_size: NA
v_call: TRBV28
cdr3_nt: TGTGCCAGCAGTTCTGTGACAGGGGGCGATTTAGGTGGAGCTTTCTTT
cdr3_aa: CASSSVTGGDLGGAFF

d_call: NA
j_call: TRBJ1-2
clone_size: NA
v_call: TRBV5-1
cdr3_nt: TGCGCCAGCACCGCCTCCGCGCAGGGGAGCTACTATGGCTACACCTTC
cdr3_aa: CASTASAQGSYYGYTF

d_call: TRBD2
j_call: TRBJ2-3
clone_size: NA
v_call: TRBV3-1/TRBV3-2
cdr3_nt: TGTGCCAGCAGCCAGACTAGCGGGGGGGCAGATACGCAGTATTTT
cdr3_aa: CASSQTSGGADTQYF

d_call: NA
j_call: TRBJ2-5
clone_size: NA
v_call: TRBV3-1/TRBV3-2
cdr3_nt: TGTGCCAGCAGCCAAGCTGAGGGCCGGGGGACCCAGTACTTC
cdr3_aa: CASSQAEGRGTQYF

d_call: NA
j_call: TRBJ1-2
clone_size: NA
v_call: TRBV7-8
cdr3_nt: TGTGCCAGCAGCTTCGGAGGCTATGGCTACACCTTC
cdr3_aa: CASSFGGYGYTF

d_call: NA
j_call: TRBJ2-2
clone_size: NA
v_call: TRBV6-1
cdr3_nt: TGTGCCAGCAGTGAGATCAGGGTAGGGGAGCTGTTTTTT
cdr3_aa: CASSEIRVGELFF